The present T cell receptor beta chain was sequenced within a study of control samples from healthy donors and cancer patients. Germline V CDR1 and CDR2: MNHEY, SMNVEV (reference sequence). V gave up 6 bases and J gave up 2 bases, with 17 bases separating them. The CDR3 covers 15 residues. Clones were read by immunoSEQ multiplex PCR, and TCRdb kept only the in-frame ones, dropping some. This table has 250,000 to 300,000 clones, roughly 82% appearing once. The receptor was derived from an older woman with lung cancer. The chain combines TRBV27 with TRBJ2-7; D might be TRBD1 or TRBD2, each matching 5 bases. Material for sequencing was PBMCs. CDR3 bases: TGTGCCAGCAGATACAGGCCGGGACCCACCTACGAGCAGTACTTC. It specifies CASRYRPGPTYEQYF.